This T cell receptor beta chain comes out of a study of cytomegalovirus exposure and HLA in healthy donors (dated by TCRdb to 2016 to 2017). Describing the broader study: According to an earlier analysis of several hundred of the donors, some 170 million T cells yielded roughly 100 million unique TCR beta sequences and 276 Gb of sequence data. An early release that covered about 600 HLA-typed donors contained 250 to 350 gigabases of sequencing data and 75 million to 100 million unique TCR sequences. The genetic ancestry cluster associated with self-reported Caucasian donors included 81% of the 398 genotyped donors. The aim of the study was to test whether cataloging public T cell receptors could identify signatures of past pathogen exposure. The study used immunosequencing to profile the T cell repertoires of some 600 subjects and linked those repertoires to cytomegalovirus serostatus. Besides the first cohort of some 670 subjects, a separate validation cohort made up of roughly 120 different subjects was used. The study combined high-throughput TCR immunosequencing, statistical association of individual TCRs with disease status, and machine learning to predict cytomegalovirus infection status. To study patterns of TCR occurrence, a later analysis re-analyzed previously published TCR beta repertoires from 550 to 800 donors and added high-resolution HLA genotyping. The later analysis used no new phenotypic data to find candidate immune exposures, relying instead on TCR beta sequences and their occurrence across donors. To decide whether each TCR beta V gene segment behaved as functional or pseudogenic, an earlier analysis of nearly 600 of the donors relied on high-throughput TCR beta sequencing. Donor age, sex, ethnicity and CMV serostatus were compiled alongside the repertoire data. In a later genetic analysis, genome-wide SNP genotypes for 398 of the 666 donors were used, and that subset was treated as a discovery cohort. Every repertoire in the discovery cohort had been generated on one and the same sequencing platform. HLA typing included class I and class II loci at four-digit resolution. Typing coverage differed by locus: A, B, C, DRB1 and DQB1 were typed in roughly 629-630 donors, DQA1 in about 500, DPA1 in 606, and DPB1 in 472. Roughly five DR-DQ haplotypes were handled as single units for association and clustering because linkage in the cohort was strong. On average, about 240,000 unique TCR beta nucleotide sequences were sequenced per donor among a few hundred genotyped donors of the cohort, with roughly 18% of those sequences being non-productive. The paper's findings and limits, for the study overall: In a later genetic analysis, fewer N-insertions in productive TCRs were reported among donors in an Asian-associated ancestry cluster than the approximately 630-donor mean. The authors suggested that the approach could potentially be extended to other disease states and immunological phenotypes. Linkage disequilibrium might explain the correlated functional status among segregating V segments, but an unknown experimental factor could not be excluded. A later analysis found that HLA-associated TCR beta chains were more clonally expanded and had lower generation probabilities than equally common non-associated chains. The study gave a list of about 170 TCR beta chains associated with cytomegalovirus. In an earlier analysis of over 550 of the donors, most TCR beta V segments were observed in productive rearrangements about 90% or about 30% of the time, broadly matching IMGT annotations. For the cohort, immune exposure information was limited to CMV serostatus. According to a later analysis, TCR association rates differed among HLA loci, with DRB1 alleles showing the most associated TCRs and HLA-C alleles showing the fewest. Only TCR beta chains were sequenced in this cohort, and the absence of alpha or paired-chain data limited detectable features. When HLA alleles, especially DR and DQ, strongly co-occurred, TCR associations were difficult to assign to individual alleles. A later analysis reported that several top co-occurrence clusters appeared linked to parvovirus B19, influenza, CMV and Epstein-Barr virus. At a false discovery rate of 0.05, a later analysis linked 15,000 to 20,000 TCR beta sequences to specific HLA alleles. A further reported finding was that TCR beta sequences accurately predicted the HLA-A and HLA-B alleles for most subjects in the first cohort. A cluster of highly shared sequence variants was judged likely to represent a technical artifact of the sequencing pipeline. Because HLA typing was missing for some donors at each locus, association tests included only the typed subset. The earlier analysis of nearly 600 of the donors excluded 15 to 20 rarely observed V segments, including chromosome 9 orphons, because counts were too low. A few of the identified cytomegalovirus-associated TCR beta chains were confirmed in vitro to be specific for cytomegalovirus antigens. The presence/absence analyses assumed that sequencing depth was roughly uniform across donors, and that assumption may not be true. Cytomegalovirus status was reported to be diagnosed by the classifier with high specificity and sensitivity in both the original and validation cohorts. A later analysis found that most CMV-associated TCR beta chains appeared HLA-restricted, with HLA associations seemingly driven largely by CMV exposure. Across donors, most TCR sequences were observed very rarely, whereas some public TCRs were present in many individuals. V-gene and J-gene trimming of TCR beta chains was associated with a missense DCLRE1C variant in a later genetic analysis, and the association was replicated in an independent cohort.

The cohort was made up of 650 to 700 healthy bone marrow donors. All cohort members were sampled while nominally healthy, although unrecorded immune exposures were likely present. The donor tested CMV seronegative, placing the donor among the roughly 340 seronegative members of the cohort. A peripheral blood sample was provided by each donor, and peripheral blood mononuclear cells were used for TCR beta sequencing. Genomic DNA was extracted from the blood cell samples with the Qiagen DNeasy Blood Extraction Kit. As for this clone: No cognate antigen has been identified for it.

The method behind the library was the immunoSEQ multiplex PCR assay. For the multiplex PCR, a mixture combining 60 forward primers for TCR Vbeta segments and 13 reverse primers for TCR Jbeta segments was used. The CDR3 region of rearranged TCR beta genes was amplified from genomic DNA with a multiplex PCR assay. The Illumina HiSeq System was used to sequence the amplified TCR beta libraries as 87-base-pair reads. The published analysis was carried out like this. In a later analysis, tens of millions of unique TCR beta chains were counted across the roughly 610 repertoires, and roughly 11 million of these chains were shared by at least two donors. Raw reads were error-corrected and collapsed into unique sequences with a nearest-neighbor algorithm that merged closely related sequences to remove PCR and sequencing errors. To assign V, D and J gene segments, CDR3 sequences were aligned to IMGT reference sequences. Each retained sequence needed at least a six-nucleotide match to both a V gene segment and a J gene segment. Rearrangements were classified as productive when the CDR3 lacked stop codons and remained in frame with V and J, and all other rearrangements were classified as non-productive. CDR3 was defined by IMGT convention, running from the second conserved V-encoded cysteine to the conserved J-encoded phenylalanine. The earlier analysis of about 590 of the donors excluded sequences that lacked an unambiguous match to a single V gene segment. An earlier analysis of a few hundred of the donors classified V segments as functional when productive rearrangements were above 56.7% and as segregating when the standard deviation between donors was above 5%. A statistical classification framework was developed to diagnose cytomegalovirus status using the catalog of TCR beta chain sequences. V and J gene assignment, in a later analysis, came from comparing TCR nucleotide sequences with IMGT/GENE-DB human TR gene sequences. A later analysis assigned CDR3 sequences and most-parsimonious VDJ recombination scenarios with the TCRdist pipeline. In a later analysis, each TCR beta chain was defined by its CDR3 amino acid sequence together with its V-gene family, and reads without a unique V-gene family were excluded. To address suspected cross-contamination and a sequencing artifact, a later analysis removed several hundred highly shared, low-generation-probability nucleotide sequences. In a later analysis, a clonal expansion index was calculated for each public chain from normalized within-repertoire ranks of inferred template counts. A later analysis computed generation probabilities with a VDJ recombination model fitted to out-of-frame rearrangements, and checked the results against IGoR. Hypergeometric tests were used in a later analysis to score TCR-TCR, TCR-HLA and TCR-CMV co-occurrence, with a repertoire-size bias correction applied to the TCR pairs. A later analysis estimated false discovery rates by permuting HLA or CMV assignments 20 times. A later analysis grouped co-occurring TCRs with DBSCAN, adding TCRdist sequence similarity when clustering within HLA-allele-positive subsets. Repertoires with fewer than 30,000 or more than 120,000 public chains, plus five repertoires with anomalous nucleotide sharing, were excluded from co-occurrence clustering. This is the immuneACCESS table as TCRdb keeps it, with only in-frame sequences that have V and J called. A part of the clones is gone; compared with another copy, unresolved V genes explain less than half, and the rest is unexplained. The V and J calls and the clone size are those of that table, but D and trimming were determined from the DNA. The sample's table lists a count of 150,000 to 200,000 clones. The ten biggest clones cover 1% to 1.5% of the sample.

Sequenced sample: PBMCs. The source is a woman aged 60-70 years in good health and CMV-seronegative.

The DNA reads as follows: TGTGCCAGCAGCGTAGTCCCGGGAGGCAGCTACGAGCAGTACTTC. The translation is CASSVVPGGSYEQYF. This sequence uses TRBV9 and TRBJ2-7, with 7 central nucleotides matching TRBD2. V is trimmed back by 0 bases and J by 3 bases, and the junction contains 6 bases that no gene match accounts for. The CDR3 has 15 amino acids, counting the end cysteine and phenylalanine. Only CDR3 DNA is held: 45 bases, read in frame from base 1. In the germline V gene, CDR1 corresponds to SGDLS and CDR2 to YYNGEE.